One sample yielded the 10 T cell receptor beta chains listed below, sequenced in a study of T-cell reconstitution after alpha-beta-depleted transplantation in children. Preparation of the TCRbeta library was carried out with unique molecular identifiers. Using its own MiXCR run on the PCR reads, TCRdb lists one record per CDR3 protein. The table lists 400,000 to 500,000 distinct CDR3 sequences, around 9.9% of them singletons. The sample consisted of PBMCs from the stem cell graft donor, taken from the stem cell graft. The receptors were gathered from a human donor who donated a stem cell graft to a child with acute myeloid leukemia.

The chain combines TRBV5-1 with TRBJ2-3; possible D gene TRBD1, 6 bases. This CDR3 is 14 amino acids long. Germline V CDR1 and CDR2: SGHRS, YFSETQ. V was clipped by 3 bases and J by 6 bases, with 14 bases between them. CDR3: CASSYWTASDTQYF. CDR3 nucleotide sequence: TGCGCCAGCAGCTACTGGACAGCCTCGGATACGCAGTATTTT.

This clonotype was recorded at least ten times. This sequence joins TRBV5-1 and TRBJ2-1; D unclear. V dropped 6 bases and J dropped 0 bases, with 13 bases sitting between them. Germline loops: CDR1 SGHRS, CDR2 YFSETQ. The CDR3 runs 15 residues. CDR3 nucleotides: TGCGCCAGCACCGTCACACATAGCTCCTACAATGAGCAGTTCTTC. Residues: CASTVTHSSYNEQFF.

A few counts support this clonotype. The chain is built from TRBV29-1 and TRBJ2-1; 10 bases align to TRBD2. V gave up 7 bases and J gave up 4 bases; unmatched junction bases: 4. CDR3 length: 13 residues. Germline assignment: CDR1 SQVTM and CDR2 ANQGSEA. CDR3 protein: CSAGLALYNEQFF. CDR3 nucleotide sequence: TGCAGCGCGGGACTAGCGCTATACAATGAGCAGTTCTTC.

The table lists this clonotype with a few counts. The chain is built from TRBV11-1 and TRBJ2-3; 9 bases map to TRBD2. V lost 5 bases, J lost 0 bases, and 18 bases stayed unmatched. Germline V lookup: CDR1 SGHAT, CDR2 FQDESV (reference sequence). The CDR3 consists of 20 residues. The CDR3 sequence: CASSPTVLAGIVPSTDTQYF. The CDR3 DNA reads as TGTGCCAGCAGCCCGACCGTCCTAGCGGGGATAGTCCCCAGCACAGATACGCAGTATTTT.

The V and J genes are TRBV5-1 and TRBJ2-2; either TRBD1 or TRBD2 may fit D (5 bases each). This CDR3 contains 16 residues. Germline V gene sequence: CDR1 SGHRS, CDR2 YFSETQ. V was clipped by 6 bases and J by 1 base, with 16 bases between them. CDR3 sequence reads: CASTSTGTVNTGELFF. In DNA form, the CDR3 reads TGCGCCAGCACCTCTACCGGGACCGTGAACACCGGGGAGCTGTTTTTT.

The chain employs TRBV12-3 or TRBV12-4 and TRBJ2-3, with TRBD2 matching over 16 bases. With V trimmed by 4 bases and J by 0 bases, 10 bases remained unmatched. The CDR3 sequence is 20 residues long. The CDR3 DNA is TGTGCCAGCAGTTCCGGGACTAGCGGGGGGGCGAGGGCTAGCACAGATACGCAGTATTTT. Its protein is CASSSGTSGGARASTDTQYF.

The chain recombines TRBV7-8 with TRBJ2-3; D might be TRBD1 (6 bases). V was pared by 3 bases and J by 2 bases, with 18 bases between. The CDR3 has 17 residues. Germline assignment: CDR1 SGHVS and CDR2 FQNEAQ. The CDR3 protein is CASSFTTSTGITDTQYF. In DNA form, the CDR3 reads TGTGCCAGCAGCTTTACCACGTCCACAGGGATCACAGATACGCAGTATTTT.

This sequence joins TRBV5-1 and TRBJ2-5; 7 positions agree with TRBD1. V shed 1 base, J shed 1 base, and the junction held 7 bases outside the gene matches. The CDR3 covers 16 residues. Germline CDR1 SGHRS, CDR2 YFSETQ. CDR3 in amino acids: CASSLSGTVGQETQYF. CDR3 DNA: TGCGCCAGCAGCTTGTCGGGGACAGTGGGCCAAGAGACCCAGTACTTC.

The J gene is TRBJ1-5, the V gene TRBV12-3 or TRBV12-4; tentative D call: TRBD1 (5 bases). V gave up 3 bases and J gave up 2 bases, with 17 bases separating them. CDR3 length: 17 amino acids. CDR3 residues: CASSFQGLPRRNQPQHF. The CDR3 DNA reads TGTGCCAGCAGTTTTCAGGGACTCCCTCGGCGCAATCAGCCCCAGCATTTT.

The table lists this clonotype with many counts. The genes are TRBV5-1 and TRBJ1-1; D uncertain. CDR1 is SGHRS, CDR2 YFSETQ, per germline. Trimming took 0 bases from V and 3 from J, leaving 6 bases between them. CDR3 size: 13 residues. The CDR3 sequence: CASSLDSYTEAFF. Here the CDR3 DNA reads TGCGCCAGCAGCTTGGACAGTTACACTGAAGCTTTCTTT.